This TCR beta chain originates from a study of T-cell memory formation after mild COVID-19. With regard to this clonotype: Its antigen is unidentified.

Findings and limits, study-wide: Most CD4+ clones that shrank were in CM and EM, while CD8+ ones turned up in EMRA. Cross-reactive memory apparently joined, as some responding clones appeared in pre-infection memory. Whether day 37 second-wave clones are SARS-CoV-2-specific was not confirmed. Balance between CD4 and CD8 was seen in clones contracting day 15 to 85, and a CD4+ lean was seen in later expanders.

TCRdb ran MiXCR on the 5' RACE reads and lists one entry per CDR3 protein. The sample contains 150,000 to 200,000 distinct CDR3 sequences, more than 14% of which appear only once. CDR1 is SGHNT, CDR2 YYREEE, per germline (reference sequence). The ends were cut back, 2 bases at V and 10 bases at J, with 13 bases in the middle. The CDR3 runs 13 residues. The sequenced sample consisted of PBMCs or a T cell subset sorted from them (not recorded which). This chain links TRBV5-4 with TRBJ2-1; possibly TRBD2 for D (6 bases). This receptor was taken from an adult woman who had mild COVID-19 (a few samples of this study predate the infection). Cell type and time point are not known. In nucleotides, the CDR3 is TGTGCCAGCAGCTTTTCGTCCGGGAGAGAGCAGTTCTTC. Translating it yields CASSFSSGREQFF.